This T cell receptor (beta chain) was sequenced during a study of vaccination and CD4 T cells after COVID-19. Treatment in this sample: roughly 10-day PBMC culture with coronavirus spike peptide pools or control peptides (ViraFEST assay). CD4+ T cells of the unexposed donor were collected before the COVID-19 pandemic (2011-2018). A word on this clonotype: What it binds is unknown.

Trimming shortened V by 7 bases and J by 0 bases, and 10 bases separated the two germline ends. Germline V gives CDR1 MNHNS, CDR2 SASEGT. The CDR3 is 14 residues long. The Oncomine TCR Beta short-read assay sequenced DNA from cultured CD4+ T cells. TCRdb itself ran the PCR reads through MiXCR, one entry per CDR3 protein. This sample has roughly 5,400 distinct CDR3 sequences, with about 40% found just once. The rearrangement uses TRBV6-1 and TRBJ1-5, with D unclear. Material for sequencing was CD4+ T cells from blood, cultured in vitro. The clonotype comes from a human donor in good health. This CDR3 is CASTTANSNQPQHF. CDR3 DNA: TGTGCCAGCACGACGGCAAATAGCAATCAGCCCCAGCATTTT.